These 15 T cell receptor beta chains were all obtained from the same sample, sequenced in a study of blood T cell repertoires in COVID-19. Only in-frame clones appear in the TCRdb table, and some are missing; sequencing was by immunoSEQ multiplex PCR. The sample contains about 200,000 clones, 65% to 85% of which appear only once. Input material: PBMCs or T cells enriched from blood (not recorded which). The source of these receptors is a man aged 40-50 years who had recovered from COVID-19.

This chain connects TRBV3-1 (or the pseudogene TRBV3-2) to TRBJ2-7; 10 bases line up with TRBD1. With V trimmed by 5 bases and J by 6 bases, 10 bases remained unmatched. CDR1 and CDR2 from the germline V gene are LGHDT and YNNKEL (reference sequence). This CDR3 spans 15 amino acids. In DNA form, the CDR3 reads TGTGCCAGCAGCTTAAGTCGGACAGGGGGGAGCGAGCAGTACTTC. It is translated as CASSLSRTGGSEQYF.

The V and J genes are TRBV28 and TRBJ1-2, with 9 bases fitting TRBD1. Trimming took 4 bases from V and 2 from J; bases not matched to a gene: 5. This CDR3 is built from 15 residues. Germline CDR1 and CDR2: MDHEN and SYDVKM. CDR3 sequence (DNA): TGTGCCAGCAGTTCCGCGGACAGGGGAAACTATGGCTACACCTTC. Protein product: CASSSADRGNYGYTF.

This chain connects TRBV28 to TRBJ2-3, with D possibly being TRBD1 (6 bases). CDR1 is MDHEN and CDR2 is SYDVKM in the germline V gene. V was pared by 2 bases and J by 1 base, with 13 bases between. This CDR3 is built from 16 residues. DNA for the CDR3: TGTGCCAGCAGTTTACCCAGGGGCGTGGGCACAGATACGCAGTATTTT. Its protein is CASSLPRGVGTDTQYF.

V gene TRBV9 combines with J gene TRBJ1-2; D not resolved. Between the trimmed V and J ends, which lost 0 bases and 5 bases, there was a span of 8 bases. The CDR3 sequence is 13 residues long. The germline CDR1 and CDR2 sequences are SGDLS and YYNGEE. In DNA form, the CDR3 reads TGTGCCAGCAGCGTAGATGCAGGTTATGGCTACACCTTC. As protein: CASSVDAGYGYTF.

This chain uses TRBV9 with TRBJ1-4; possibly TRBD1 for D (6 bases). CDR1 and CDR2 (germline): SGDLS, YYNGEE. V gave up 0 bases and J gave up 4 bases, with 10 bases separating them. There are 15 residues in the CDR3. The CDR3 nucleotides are TGTGCCAGCAGCGTAGCCCAGGGGTATAATGAAAAACTGTTTTTT. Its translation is CASSVAQGYNEKLFF.

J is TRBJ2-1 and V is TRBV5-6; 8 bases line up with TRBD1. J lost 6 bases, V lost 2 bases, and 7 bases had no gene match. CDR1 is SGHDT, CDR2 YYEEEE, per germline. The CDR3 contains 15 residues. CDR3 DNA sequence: TGTGCCAGCAGCTTCCTGGGACAGGAGGGCAATGAGCAGTTCTTC. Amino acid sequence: CASSFLGQEGNEQFF.

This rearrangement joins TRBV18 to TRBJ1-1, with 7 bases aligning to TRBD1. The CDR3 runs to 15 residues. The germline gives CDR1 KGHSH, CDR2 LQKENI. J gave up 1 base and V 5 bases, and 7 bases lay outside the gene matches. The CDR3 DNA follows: TGTGCCAGCTCAAAGGACAGGCCTACGAACACTGAAGCTTTCTTT. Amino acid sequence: CASSKDRPTNTEAFF. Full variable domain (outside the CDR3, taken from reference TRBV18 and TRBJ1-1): NAGVMQNPRHLVRRRGQEARLRCSPMKGHSHVYWYRQLPEEGLKFMVYLQKENIIDESGMPKERFSAEFPKEGPSILRIQQVVRGDSAAYFCASSKDRPTNTEAFFGQGTRLTVV.

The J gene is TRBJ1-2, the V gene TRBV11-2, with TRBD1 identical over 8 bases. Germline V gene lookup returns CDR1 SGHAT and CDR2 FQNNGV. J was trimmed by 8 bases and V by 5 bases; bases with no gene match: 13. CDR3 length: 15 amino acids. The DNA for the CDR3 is TGTGCCAGCAGCGGGCAGGGGCAGGGGGCTATCGGCTACACCTTC. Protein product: CASSGQGQGAIGYTF.

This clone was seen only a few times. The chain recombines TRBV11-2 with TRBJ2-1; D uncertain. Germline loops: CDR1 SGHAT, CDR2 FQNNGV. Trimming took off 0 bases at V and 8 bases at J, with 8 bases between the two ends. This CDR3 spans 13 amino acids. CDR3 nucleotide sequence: TGTGCCAGCAGCTTAGACAGGATACATGAGCAGTTCTTC. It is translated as CASSLDRIHEQFF.

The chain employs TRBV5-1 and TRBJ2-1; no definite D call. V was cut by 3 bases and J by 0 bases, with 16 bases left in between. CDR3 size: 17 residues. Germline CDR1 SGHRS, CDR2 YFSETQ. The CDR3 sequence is CASSSPTRPSSYNEQFF. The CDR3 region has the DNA TGCGCCAGCAGCTCCCCAACCCGCCCCAGCTCCTACAATGAGCAGTTCTTC.

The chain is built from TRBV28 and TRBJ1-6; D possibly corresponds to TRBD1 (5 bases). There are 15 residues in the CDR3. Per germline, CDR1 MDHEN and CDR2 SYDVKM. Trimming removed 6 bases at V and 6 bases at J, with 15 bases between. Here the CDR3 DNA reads TGTGCCAGCAGAAAATCAGGGATGGGTAATTCACCCCTCCACTTT. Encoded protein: CASRKSGMGNSPLHF.

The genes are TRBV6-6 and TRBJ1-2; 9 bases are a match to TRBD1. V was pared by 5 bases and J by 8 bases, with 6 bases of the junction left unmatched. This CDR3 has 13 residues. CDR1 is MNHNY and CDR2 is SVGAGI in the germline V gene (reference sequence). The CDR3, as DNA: TGTGCCAGCAGTCCCCGGACAGGGGACGGCTACACCTTC. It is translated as CASSPRTGDGYTF.

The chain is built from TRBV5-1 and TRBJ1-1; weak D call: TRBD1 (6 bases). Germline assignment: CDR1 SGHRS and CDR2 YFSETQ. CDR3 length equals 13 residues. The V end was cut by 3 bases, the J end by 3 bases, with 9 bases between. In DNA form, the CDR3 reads TGCGCCAGCAGCTCGGACAGCCACACTGAAGCTTTCTTT. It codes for CASSSDSHTEAFF. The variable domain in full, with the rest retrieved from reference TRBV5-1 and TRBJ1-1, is KAGVTQTPRYLIKTRGQQVTLSCSPISGHRSVSWYQQTPGQGLQFLFEYFSETQRNKGNFPGRFSGRQFSNSRSEMNVSTLELGDSALYLCASSSDSHTEAFFGQGTRLTVV.

CDR3 sequence: CASSQLGTRAFF. The CDR3 DNA sequence: TGTGCCAGCAGCCAGCTCGGGACAAGGGCTTTCTTT. This chain links TRBV3-1 (or the pseudogene TRBV3-2) with TRBJ1-1, with a possible D match to TRBD1 (6 bases). V dropped 3 bases and J dropped 11 bases, with 13 bases sitting between them. CDR1 is LGHDT and CDR2 is YNNKEL in the germline V gene (reference sequence). The CDR3 has 12 residues.

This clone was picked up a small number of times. The CDR3 region has the DNA TGTGCCAGCAGCGTTGTGACAGGGAACACTGAAGCTTTCTTT. This translates into CASSVVTGNTEAFF. J is TRBJ1-1 and V is TRBV9; D possibly corresponds to TRBD1 (6 bases). V lost 2 bases and J lost 1, with 9 bases in between. The V gene's germline CDR1 is SGDLS and CDR2 YYNGEE. The CDR3 is 14 residues long. Full variable domain (remainder filled in from reference TRBV9 and TRBJ1-1): DSGVTQTPKHLITATGQRVTLRCSPRSGDLSVYWYQQSLDQGLQFLIQYYNGEERAKGNILERFSAQQFPDLHSELNLSSLELGDSALYFCASSVVTGNTEAFFGQGTRLTVV.